Following are 17 T cell receptor beta chains from one sample sequenced in a study of cytomegalovirus exposure and HLA in healthy donors. Measured with immunoSEQ multiplex PCR; TCRdb has only the in-frame clones, and not every one. The profile shows approximately 200,000 clones, 84% of them singletons. Sample: PBMCs. Receptors were obtained from a man aged 18 to 29 in good health and CMV-seropositive.

CDR3 sequence (DNA): TGCGCCAGCACTCCAATAAGACTAGCGGGAGCCTACAATGAGCAGTTCTTC. The encoded protein is CASTPIRLAGAYNEQFF. The chain recombines TRBV4-1 with TRBJ2-1, with 12 bases fitting TRBD2. Germline CDR1 is MGHRA and CDR2 is YSYEKL. V was pared by 7 bases and J by 2 bases, with 9 bases of the junction left unmatched. There are 17 residues in the CDR3.

The V and J genes are TRBV5-6 and TRBJ2-1; 10 nucleotides agree with TRBD2. CDR3 length: 15 residues. Germline CDR1 is SGHDT and CDR2 is YYEEEE. The ends lost 5 bases at V and 2 bases at J; junction bases unmatched: 4. The CDR3, as DNA: TGTGCCAGCAGACGTGGGACTAGCGCCTACAATGAGCAGTTCTTC. Protein product: CASRRGTSAYNEQFF.

This rearrangement joins TRBV5-4 to TRBJ1-4; D is possibly TRBD1 (5 bases). This CDR3 comprises 13 residues. V was pared by 4 bases and J by 4 bases, with 8 bases between. Germline V lookup: CDR1 SGHNT, CDR2 YYREEE (reference sequence). The CDR3: CASSVQDNEKLFF. The CDR3 nucleotides read TGTGCCAGCAGCGTACAGGATAATGAAAAACTGTTTTTT.

The rearrangement links TRBV6-5 to TRBJ1-5; TRBD1 is a possible D gene (5 bases). The CDR3 contains 13 residues. Germline V gene lookup returns CDR1 MNHEY and CDR2 SVGAGI. V was clipped by 6 bases and J by 11 bases, with 17 bases between them. The CDR3 protein is CASREGALRAQHF. The CDR3 DNA sequence: TGTGCCAGCAGGGAAGGGGCCCTCAGGGCCCAGCATTTT.

This rearrangement joins TRBV5-1 to TRBJ1-4; D is possibly TRBD1 (6 bases). CDR3 length equals 14 residues. From germline, CDR1 is SGHRS and CDR2 YFSETQ. V lost 0 bases and J 5 bases, leaving 8 bases between the germline ends. CDR3 in amino acids: CASSLGRGNEKLFF. CDR3 nucleotide sequence: TGCGCCAGCAGCTTGGGCAGGGGAAATGAAAAACTGTTTTTT.

This sequence joins TRBV11-1 and TRBJ2-1, with 7 bases lining up with TRBD2. Germline CDR1 is SGHAT and CDR2 is FQDESV (reference sequence). The CDR3 is 16 residues long. V shed 0 bases, J shed 9 bases, and the junction held 11 bases outside the gene matches. The CDR3 loop is CASSLARGTLHTEQFF. The CDR3 DNA follows: TGTGCCAGCAGCTTAGCGCGGGGGACCCTGCATACTGAGCAGTTCTTC. Variable domain in full (rest from reference TRBV11-1 and TRBJ2-1): EAEVAQSPRYKITEKSQAVAFWCDPISGHATLYWYRQILGQGPELLVQFQDESVVDDSQLPKDRFSAERLKGVDSTLKIQPAELGDSAMYLCASSLARGTLHTEQFFGPGTRLTVL.

The rearrangement links TRBV7-2 to TRBJ1-1; 9 bases agree with TRBD1. Germline values: CDR1 SGHTA, CDR2 FQGNSA. J gave up 7 bases and V 5 bases, and 5 bases lay outside the gene matches. The CDR3 consists of 13 residues. This CDR3 reads CASSQGTGREAFF. CDR3 bases: TGTGCCAGCAGCCAGGGGACAGGGCGTGAAGCTTTCTTT.

V usage is TRBV6-1 and J usage is TRBJ2-5; 8 bases are shared with TRBD2. Germline CDR1 MNHNS, CDR2 SASEGT. The CDR3 contains 15 residues. The V gene end was trimmed by 6 bases and the J gene end by 10 bases; junction bases not matched to a gene: 16. The CDR3 is CASRDLTSAQVNQYF. The CDR3 DNA sequence: TGTGCCAGCAGGGACTTGACTAGCGCGCAGGTGAACCAGTACTTC.

The chain couples TRBV5-5 to TRBJ1-1, with D possibly TRBD1 on 5 matching bases. V was clipped by 1 base and J by 1 base, with 11 bases between them. The CDR3 runs to 15 residues. CDR1 SGHKS and CDR2 YYEKEE come from the germline V gene (reference sequence). Here the CDR3 DNA reads TGTGCCAGCAGCTTGACCAGGGCTGGGAACACTGAAGCTTTCTTT. It codes for CASSLTRAGNTEAFF. The full variable domain, in which reference TRBV5-5 and TRBJ1-1 provide the parts outside the CDR3, is DAGVTQSPTHLIKTRGQQVTLRCSPISGHKSVSWYQQVLGQGPQFIFQYYEKEERGRGNFPDRFSARQFPNYSSELNVNALLLGDSALYLCASSLTRAGNTEAFFGQGTRLTVV.

The V gene is TRBV6-4, the J gene TRBJ2-1; no definite D call. V lost 6 bases and J 7 bases, leaving 10 bases between the germline ends. Per the germline V gene, CDR1 is MRHNA and CDR2 is SNTAGT. CDR3 size: 12 residues. CDR3 sequence: CASRSRWNEQFF. In nucleotides, the CDR3 is TGTGCCAGCAGGAGTCGGTGGAATGAGCAGTTCTTC.

The J gene is TRBJ1-1, the V gene TRBV19; 7 bases match TRBD1. The germline V gene has CDR1 LNHDA and CDR2 SQIVND (reference sequence). The CDR3 runs 14 residues. Trimming cost V 3 bases and J 8 bases; bases outside gene matches: 9. CDR3 coding DNA: TGTGCCAGTAGTATTAGAGGGACAGTGACCGAAGCTTTCTTT. This gives the protein CASSIRGTVTEAFF.

This clone was picked up a small number of times. An end of the junction differs from the germline gene, which may be a read error. The V call is TRBV13, the J call TRBJ1-1; no firm D call. The germline CDR1 and CDR2 sequences are PRHDT and FYEKMQ (reference sequence). This CDR3 contains 13 residues. The CDR3 DNA is TGTGCCAGCAGCTTAGGAGAGAACAGTGAAGCTTTCTTT. Its protein is CASSLGENSEAFF.

The J gene is TRBJ1-2, the V gene TRBV30, with TRBD1 identical over 7 bases. Trimming took 4 bases from V and 4 from J; bases not matched to a gene: 9. The CDR3 extends over 14 amino acids. The V gene's germline CDR1 is GTSNPN and CDR2 SVGIG (reference sequence). CDR3 DNA: TGTGCCTGGACTCCCTACTCAGGGGGCTATGGCTACACCTTC. Translating gives CAWTPYSGGYGYTF.

V gene TRBV6-1 combines with J gene TRBJ2-6; D gene ambiguous. The CDR3 has 15 amino acids. With 2 bases removed from V and 0 bases from J, the gap between germline ends came to 5 bases. Germline-derived CDR1 and CDR2 are MNHNS and SASEGT. The CDR3 region is CASSELPSGANVLTF. CDR3 nucleotide sequence: TGTGCCAGCAGTGAACTACCCTCTGGGGCCAACGTCCTGACTTTC.

The chain has TRBV2 and TRBJ2-7; 8 nucleotides line up with TRBD2. CDR3 length equals 15 residues. V shed 6 bases, J shed 0 bases, and the junction held 7 bases outside the gene matches. The V gene's germline CDR1 is SNHLY and CDR2 FYNNEI. The DNA for the CDR3 is TGTGCCAGCAGGGGGGGTAGCGGGAACTCCTACGAGCAGTACTTC. Protein sequence: CASRGGSGNSYEQYF.

This clone has just a few counts. Here the CDR3 reads CASGLETRSPQYF. CDR3 DNA sequence: TGTGCTAGTGGTTTGGAAACAAGATCCCCGCAGTACTTC. The genes are TRBV12-5 and TRBJ2-7; D gene ambiguous. CDR1 LGHNT and CDR2 FRNRAP come from the germline V gene. Trimming left V 1 base short and J 9 bases short, with 13 bases between. CDR3 length: 13 residues.

The chain combines TRBV19 with TRBJ2-3, with 13 bases that match TRBD2. The junction had 7 bases not matched to a gene; V was cut back by 6 bases and J by 4 bases. The CDR3 has 16 residues. The germline V gene encodes CDR1 LNHDA and CDR2 SQIVND (reference sequence). For the CDR3, the DNA is TGTGCCAGTAGCCAGGGACTAGCGGGAATCTCAGATACGCAGTATTTT. Translation: CASSQGLAGISDTQYF. The complete variable domain, with remaining parts taken from reference TRBV19 and TRBJ2-3, reads DGGITQSPKYLFRKEGQNVTLSCEQNLNHDAMYWYRQDPGQGLRLIYYSQIVNDFQKGDIAEGYSVSREKKESFPLTVTSAQKNPTAFYLCASSQGLAGISDTQYFGPGTRLTVL.